This TCR beta chain emerged from a study of blood T cells in healthy people across ages. Study-wide background: Per every two T cells, about one barcoded beta molecule was captured by template switching. Notes on the study in general: Samples with more naive T cells showed higher observed beta diversity.

This clonotype was counted once. Its antigen is as yet unknown. Alongside a J-beta primer mix, a sample-barcoded 5' primer served in a second PCR lasting about 7 to 11 cycles. TCRdb analysed the 5' RACE reads with MiXCR anew, one entry per CDR3 protein. The data show roughly 2 million distinct CDR3 sequences, with 49% seen just once and roughly 2% held by the top ten. The sequencing input was blood. This receptor was obtained from a woman between 40 and 50 years old in good health.

DNA for the CDR3: TGTGCCAGCAGCTTGATGGGGGAGACTAAAAACATTCAGTACTTC. This codes for CASSLMGETKNIQYF. The chain combines TRBV5-6 with TRBJ2-4, with D tentatively TRBD1 or TRBD2 (5 bases each). CDR3 length: 15 residues. Per the germline V gene, CDR1 is SGHDT and CDR2 is YYEEEE. Trimming took off 1 base at V and 4 bases at J, with 12 bases between the two ends.